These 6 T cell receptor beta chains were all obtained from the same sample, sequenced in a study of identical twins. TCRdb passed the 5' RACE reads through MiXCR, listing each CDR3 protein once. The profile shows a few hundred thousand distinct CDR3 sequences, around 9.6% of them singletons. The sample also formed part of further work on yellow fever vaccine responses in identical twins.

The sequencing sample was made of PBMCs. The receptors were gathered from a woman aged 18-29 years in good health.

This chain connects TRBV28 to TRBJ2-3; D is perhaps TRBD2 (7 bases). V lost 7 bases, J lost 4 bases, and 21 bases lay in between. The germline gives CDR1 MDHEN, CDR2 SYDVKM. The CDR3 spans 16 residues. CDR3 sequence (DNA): TGTGCCAGCAATCTGGGGGGGGCGCGGCCGTCAGATACGCAGTATTTT. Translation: CASNLGGARPSDTQYF.

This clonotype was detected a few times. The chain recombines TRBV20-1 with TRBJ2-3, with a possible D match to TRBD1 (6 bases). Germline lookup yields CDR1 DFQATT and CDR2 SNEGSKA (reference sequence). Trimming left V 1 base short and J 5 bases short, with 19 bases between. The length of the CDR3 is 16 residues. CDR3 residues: CSARALTRQDLDTQYF. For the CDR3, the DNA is TGCAGTGCTAGAGCACTCACCCGACAGGACTTAGATACGCAGTATTTT.

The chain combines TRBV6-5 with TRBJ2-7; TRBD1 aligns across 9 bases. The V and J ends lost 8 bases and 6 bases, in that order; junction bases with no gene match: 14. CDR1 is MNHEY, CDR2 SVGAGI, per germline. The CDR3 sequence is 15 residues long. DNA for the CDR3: TGTGCCAGCGGTTCAGCCGGGACAGGGTCTGCCGAGCAGTACTTC. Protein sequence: CASGSAGTGSAEQYF.

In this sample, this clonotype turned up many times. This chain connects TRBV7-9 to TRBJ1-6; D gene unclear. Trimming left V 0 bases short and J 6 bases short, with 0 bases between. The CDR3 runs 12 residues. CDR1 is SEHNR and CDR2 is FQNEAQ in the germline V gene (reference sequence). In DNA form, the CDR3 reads TGTGCCAGCAGCTTAGCTAATTCACCCCTCCACTTT. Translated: CASSLANSPLHF.

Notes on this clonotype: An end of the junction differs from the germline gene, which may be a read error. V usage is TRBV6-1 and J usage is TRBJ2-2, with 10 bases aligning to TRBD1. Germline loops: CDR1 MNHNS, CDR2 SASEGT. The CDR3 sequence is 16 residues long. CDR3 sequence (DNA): TGTGCCTGCAGCTCCCCGGACAGGGGGGGTACCGGGGAGCTGTTTTTT. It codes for CACSSPDRGGTGELFF.

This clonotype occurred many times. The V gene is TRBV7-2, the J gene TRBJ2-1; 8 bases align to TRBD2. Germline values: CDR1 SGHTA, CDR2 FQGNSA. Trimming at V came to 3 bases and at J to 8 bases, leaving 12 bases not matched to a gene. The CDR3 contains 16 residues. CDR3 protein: CASSFSTSGRLHEQFF. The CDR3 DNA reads TGTGCCAGCAGCTTCTCCACAAGCGGGAGATTGCATGAGCAGTTCTTC.